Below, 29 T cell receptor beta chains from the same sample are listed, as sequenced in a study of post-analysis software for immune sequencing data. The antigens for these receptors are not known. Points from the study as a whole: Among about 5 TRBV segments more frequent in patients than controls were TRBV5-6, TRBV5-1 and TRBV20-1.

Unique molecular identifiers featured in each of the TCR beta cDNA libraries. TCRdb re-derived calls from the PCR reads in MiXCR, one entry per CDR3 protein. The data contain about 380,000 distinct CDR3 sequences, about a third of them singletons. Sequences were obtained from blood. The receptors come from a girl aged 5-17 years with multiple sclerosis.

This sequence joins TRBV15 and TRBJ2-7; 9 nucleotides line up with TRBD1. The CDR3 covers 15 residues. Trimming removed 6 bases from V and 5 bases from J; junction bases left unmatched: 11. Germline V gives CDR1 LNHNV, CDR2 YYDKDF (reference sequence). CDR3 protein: CATSTDRGSFHEQYF. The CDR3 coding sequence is TGTGCCACCAGTACCGACAGGGGGTCTTTCCACGAGCAGTACTTC.

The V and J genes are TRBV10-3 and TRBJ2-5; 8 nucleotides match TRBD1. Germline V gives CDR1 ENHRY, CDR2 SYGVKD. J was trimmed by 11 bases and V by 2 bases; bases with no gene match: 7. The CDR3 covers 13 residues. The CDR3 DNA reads TGTGCCATCAGTGAGCAGGGGGCCAGGGAGCAGTACTTC. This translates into CAISEQGAREQYF.

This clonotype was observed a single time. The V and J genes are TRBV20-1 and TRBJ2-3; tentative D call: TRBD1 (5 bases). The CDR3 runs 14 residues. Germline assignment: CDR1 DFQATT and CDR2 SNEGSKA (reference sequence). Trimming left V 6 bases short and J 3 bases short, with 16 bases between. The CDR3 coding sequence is TGCAGTGCGCGGTCAGGGAAATCGACAGATACGCAGTATTTT. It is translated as CSARSGKSTDTQYF.

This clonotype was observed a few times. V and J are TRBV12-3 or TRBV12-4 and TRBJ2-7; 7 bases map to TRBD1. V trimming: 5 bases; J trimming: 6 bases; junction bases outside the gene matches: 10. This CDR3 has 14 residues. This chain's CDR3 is CASSPPGQTGEQYF. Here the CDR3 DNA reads TGTGCCAGCAGTCCGCCGGGACAGACTGGCGAGCAGTACTTC.

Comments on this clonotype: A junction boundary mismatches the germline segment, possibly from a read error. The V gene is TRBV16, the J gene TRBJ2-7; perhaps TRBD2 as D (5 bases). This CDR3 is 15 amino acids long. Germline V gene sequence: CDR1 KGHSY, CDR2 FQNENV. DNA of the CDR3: TGTGCCAACAGCCATGGGCCCCGGGGATCCTACGAGCAGTACTTC. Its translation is CANSHGPRGSYEQYF. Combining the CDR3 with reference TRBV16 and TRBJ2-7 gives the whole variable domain GEEVAQTPKHLVRGEGQKAKLYCAPIKGHSYVFWYQQVLKNEFKFLISFQNENVFDETGMPKERFSAKCLPNSPCSLEIQATKLEDSAVYFCANSHGPRGSYEQYFGPGTRLTVT.

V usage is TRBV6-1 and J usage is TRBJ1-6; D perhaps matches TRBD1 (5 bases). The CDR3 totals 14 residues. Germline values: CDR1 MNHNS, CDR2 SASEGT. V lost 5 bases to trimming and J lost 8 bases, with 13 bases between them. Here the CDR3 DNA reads TGTGCCAGCAGTCCGCCCCGAGGGGATTCACCCCTCCACTTT. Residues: CASSPPRGDSPLHF.

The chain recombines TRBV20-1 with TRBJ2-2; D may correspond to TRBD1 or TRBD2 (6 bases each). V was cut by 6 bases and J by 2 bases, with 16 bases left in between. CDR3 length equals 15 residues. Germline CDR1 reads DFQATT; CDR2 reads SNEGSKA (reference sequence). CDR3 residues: CSAPNRGRNTGELFF. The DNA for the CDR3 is TGCAGTGCCCCCAACCGGGGGCGAAACACCGGGGAGCTGTTTTTT.

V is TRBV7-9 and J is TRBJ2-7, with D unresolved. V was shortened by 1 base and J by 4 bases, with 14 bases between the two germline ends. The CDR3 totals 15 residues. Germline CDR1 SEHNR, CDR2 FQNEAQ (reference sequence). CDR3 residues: CASSLGSGPLYEQYF. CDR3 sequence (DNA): TGTGCCAGCAGCTTAGGTTCTGGCCCACTATACGAGCAGTACTTC.

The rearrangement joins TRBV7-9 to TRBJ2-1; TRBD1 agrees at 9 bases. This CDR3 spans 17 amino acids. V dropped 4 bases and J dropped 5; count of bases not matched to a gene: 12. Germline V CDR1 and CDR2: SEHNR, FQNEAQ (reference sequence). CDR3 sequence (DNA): TGTGCCAGCAGCTCCCCGGGGGGACAGGGACGCGACAATGAGCAGTTCTTC. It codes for CASSSPGGQGRDNEQFF.

The CDR3 spells CASSVPLVGQSNEKLFF. CDR3 nucleotides: TGTGCCAGCAGTGTCCCCCTTGTGGGACAAAGTAATGAAAAACTGTTTTTT. The genes are TRBV28 and TRBJ1-4; a possible D gene is TRBD1 (6 bases). Germline V gives CDR1 MDHEN, CDR2 SYDVKM. This CDR3 is built from 17 residues. V was clipped by 5 bases and J by 4 bases, with 20 bases between them.

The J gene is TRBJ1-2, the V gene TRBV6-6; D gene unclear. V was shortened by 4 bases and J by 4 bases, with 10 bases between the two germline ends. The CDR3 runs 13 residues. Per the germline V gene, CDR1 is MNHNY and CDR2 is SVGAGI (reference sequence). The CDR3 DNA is TGTGCCAGCAGTTTAGTACAGCGCTATGGCTACACCTTC. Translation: CASSLVQRYGYTF.

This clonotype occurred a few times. CDR3 sequence reads: CSVEKGADTQYF. CDR3 DNA: TGCAGCGTTGAAAAGGGGGCAGATACGCAGTATTTT. The V gene is TRBV29-1, the J gene TRBJ2-3; a weak D match, TRBD1 (6 bases). This CDR3 contains 12 residues. Germline V gives CDR1 SQVTM, CDR2 ANQGSEA. The V and J ends lost 2 bases and 4 bases respectively, with 7 bases between them.

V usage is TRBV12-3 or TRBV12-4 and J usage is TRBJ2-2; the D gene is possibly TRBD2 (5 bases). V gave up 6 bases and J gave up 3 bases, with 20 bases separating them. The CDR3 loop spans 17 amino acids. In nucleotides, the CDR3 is TGTGCCAGCAGCCCCAAGGACTCCTACGGTGACACCGGGGAGCTGTTTTTT. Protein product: CASSPKDSYGDTGELFF.

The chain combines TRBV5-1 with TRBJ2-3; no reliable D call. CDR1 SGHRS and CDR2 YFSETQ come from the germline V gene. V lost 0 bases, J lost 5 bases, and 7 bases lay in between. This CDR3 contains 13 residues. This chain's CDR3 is CASSLGVEDTQYF. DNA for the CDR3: TGCGCCAGCAGCTTGGGGGTTGAAGATACGCAGTATTTT.

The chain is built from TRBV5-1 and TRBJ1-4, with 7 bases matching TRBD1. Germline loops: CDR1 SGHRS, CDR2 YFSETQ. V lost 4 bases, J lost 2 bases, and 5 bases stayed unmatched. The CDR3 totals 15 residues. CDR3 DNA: TGCGCCAGCAGCACCGACAGGGCGACTAATGAAAAACTGTTTTTT. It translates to CASSTDRATNEKLFF.

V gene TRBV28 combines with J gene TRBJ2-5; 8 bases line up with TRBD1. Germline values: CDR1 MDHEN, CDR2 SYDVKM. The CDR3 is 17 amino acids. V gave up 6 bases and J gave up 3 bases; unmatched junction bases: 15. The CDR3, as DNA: TGTGCCAGCAGAGGCTTTTCTGCGCCGGGACAGGAAGAGACCCAGTACTTC. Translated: CASRGFSAPGQEETQYF.

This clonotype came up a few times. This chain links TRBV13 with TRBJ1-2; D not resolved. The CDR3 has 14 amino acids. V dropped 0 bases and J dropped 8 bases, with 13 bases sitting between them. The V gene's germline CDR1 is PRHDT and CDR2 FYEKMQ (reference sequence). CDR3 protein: CASSLGEGRDGYTF. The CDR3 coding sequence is TGTGCCAGCAGCTTAGGCGAGGGAAGAGACGGCTACACCTTC.

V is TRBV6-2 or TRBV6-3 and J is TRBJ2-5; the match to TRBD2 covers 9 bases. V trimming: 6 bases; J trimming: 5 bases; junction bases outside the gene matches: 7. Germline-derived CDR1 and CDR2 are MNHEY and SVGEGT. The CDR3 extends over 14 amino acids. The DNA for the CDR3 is TGTGCCAGCAGCGGAAGCGGGGGGCGGGAGACCCAGTACTTC. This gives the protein CASSGSGGRETQYF.

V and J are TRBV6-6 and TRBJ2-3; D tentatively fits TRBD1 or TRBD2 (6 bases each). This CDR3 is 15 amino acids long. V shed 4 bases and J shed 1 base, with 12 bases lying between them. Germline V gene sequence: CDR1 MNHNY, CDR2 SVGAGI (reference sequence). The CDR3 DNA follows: TGTGCCAGCAGTTCGAGGGGGGAGGGCACAGATACGCAGTATTTT. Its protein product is CASSSRGEGTDTQYF.

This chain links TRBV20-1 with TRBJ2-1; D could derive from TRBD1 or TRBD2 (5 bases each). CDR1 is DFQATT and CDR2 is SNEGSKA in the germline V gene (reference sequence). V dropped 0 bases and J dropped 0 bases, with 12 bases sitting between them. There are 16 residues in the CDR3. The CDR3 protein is CSARDQGAGSYNEQFF. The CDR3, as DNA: TGCAGTGCTAGAGATCAGGGAGCCGGCTCCTACAATGAGCAGTTCTTC.

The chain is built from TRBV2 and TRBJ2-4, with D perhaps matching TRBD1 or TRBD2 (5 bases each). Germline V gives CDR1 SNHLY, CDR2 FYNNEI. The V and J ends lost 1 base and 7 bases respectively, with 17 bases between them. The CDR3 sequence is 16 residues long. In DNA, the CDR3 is TGTGCCAGCAGTGAAGGTTTTGGGGGAGTTACGAACATTCAGTACTTC. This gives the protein CASSEGFGGVTNIQYF.

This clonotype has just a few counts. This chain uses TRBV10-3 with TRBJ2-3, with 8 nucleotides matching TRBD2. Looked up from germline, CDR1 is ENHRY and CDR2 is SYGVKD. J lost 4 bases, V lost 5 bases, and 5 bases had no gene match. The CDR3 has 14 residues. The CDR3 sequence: CAISTSGGADTQYF. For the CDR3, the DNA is TGTGCCATCAGTACCTCCGGGGGGGCAGATACGCAGTATTTT.

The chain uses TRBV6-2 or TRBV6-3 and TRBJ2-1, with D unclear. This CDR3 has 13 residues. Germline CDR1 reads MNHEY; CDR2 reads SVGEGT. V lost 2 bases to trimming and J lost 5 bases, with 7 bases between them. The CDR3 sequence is CASSYTMNNEQFF. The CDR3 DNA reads TGTGCCAGCAGTTACACGATGAACAATGAGCAGTTCTTC.

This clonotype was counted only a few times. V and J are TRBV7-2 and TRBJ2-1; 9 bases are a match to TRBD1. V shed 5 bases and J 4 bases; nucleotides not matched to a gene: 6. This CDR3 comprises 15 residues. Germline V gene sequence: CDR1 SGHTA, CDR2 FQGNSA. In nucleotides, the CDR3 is TGTGCCAGCAGCACCGGGACAGGGATGTACAATGAGCAGTTCTTC. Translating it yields CASSTGTGMYNEQFF.

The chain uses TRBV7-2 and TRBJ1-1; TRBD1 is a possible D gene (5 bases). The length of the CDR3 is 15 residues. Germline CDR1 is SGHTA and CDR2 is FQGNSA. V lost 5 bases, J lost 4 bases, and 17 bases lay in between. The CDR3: CASSREVGGGTEAFF. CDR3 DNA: TGTGCCAGCAGCCGGGAAGTTGGGGGTGGCACTGAAGCTTTCTTT.

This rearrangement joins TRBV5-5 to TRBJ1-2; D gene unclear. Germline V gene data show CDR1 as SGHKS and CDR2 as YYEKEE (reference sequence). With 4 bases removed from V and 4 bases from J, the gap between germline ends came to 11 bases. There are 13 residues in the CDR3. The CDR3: CASSQQKGYGYTF. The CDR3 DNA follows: TGTGCCAGCAGCCAACAAAAAGGCTATGGCTACACCTTC. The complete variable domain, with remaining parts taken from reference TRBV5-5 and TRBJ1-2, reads DAGVTQSPTHLIKTRGQQVTLRCSPISGHKSVSWYQQVLGQGPQFIFQYYEKEERGRGNFPDRFSARQFPNYSSELNVNALLLGDSALYLCASSQQKGYGYTFGSGTRLTVV.

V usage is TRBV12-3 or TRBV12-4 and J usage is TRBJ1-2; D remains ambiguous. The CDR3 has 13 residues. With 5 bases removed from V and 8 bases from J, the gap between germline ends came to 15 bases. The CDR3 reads CASSPGPDTGYTF. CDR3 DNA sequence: TGTGCCAGCAGTCCCGGGCCAGACACCGGCTACACCTTC.

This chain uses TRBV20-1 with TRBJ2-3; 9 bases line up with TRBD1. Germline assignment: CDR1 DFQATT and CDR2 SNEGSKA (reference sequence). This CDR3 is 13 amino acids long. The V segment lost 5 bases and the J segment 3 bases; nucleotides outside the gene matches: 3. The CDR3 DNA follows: TGCAGTGCTTTACAGGGGGCGACAGATACGCAGTATTTT. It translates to CSALQGATDTQYF.

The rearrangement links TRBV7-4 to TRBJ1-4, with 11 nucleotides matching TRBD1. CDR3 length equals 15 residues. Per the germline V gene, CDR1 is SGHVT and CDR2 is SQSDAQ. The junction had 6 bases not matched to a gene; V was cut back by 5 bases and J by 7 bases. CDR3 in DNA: TGTGCCAGCAGCCCCCAGGACAGGGGGCGTGAAAAACTGTTTTTT. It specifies CASSPQDRGREKLFF. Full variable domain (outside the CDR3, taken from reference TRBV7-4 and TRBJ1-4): GAGVSQSPRYKVAKRGRDVALRCDSISGHVTLYWYRQTLGQGSEVLTYSQSDAQRDKSGRPSGRFSAERPERSVSTLKIQRTEQGDSAVYLCASSPQDRGREKLFFGSGTQLSVL.